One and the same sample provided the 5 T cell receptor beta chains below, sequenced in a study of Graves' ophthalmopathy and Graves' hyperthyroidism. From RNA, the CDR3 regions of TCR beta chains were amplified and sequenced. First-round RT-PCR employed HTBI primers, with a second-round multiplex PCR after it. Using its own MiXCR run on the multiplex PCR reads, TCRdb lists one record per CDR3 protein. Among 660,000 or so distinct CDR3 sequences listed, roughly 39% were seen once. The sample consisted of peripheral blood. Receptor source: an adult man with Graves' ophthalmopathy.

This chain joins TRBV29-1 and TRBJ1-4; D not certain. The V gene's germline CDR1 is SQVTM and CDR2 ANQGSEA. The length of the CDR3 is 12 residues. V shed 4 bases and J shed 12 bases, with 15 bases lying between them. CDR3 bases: TGCAGCGTTGGGCCGAGGGAAACGGAACTGTTTTTT. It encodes CSVGPRETELFF. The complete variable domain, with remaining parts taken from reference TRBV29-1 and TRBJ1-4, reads SAVISQKPSRDICQRGTSLTIQCQVDSQVTMMFWYRQQPGQSLTLIATANQGSEATYESGFVIDKFPISRPNLTFSTLTVSNMSPEDSSIYLCSVGPRETELFFGSGTQLSVL.

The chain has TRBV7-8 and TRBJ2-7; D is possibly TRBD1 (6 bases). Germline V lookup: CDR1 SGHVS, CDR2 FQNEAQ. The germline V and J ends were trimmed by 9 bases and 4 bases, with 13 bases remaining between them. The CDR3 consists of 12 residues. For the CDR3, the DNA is TGTGCCAGTATGCTACAGGGATACGAGCAGTACTTC. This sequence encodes CASMLQGYEQYF.

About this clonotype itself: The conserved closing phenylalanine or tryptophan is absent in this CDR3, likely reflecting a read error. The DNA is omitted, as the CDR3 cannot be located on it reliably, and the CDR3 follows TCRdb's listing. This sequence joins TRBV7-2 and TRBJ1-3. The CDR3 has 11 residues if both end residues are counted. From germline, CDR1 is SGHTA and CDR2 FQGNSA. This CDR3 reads CASSLRLAGDT.

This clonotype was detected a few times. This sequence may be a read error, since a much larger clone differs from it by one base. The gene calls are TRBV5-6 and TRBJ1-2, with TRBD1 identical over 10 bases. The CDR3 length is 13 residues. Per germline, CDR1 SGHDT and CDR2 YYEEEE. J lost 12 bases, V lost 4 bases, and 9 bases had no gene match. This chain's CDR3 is CASSAGTGEGHTF. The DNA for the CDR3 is TGTGCCAGCAGCGCCGGGACAGGGGAAGGCCACACCTTC.

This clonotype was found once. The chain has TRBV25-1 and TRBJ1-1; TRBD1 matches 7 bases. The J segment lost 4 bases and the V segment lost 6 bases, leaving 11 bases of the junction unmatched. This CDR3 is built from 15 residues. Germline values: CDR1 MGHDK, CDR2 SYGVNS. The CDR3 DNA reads TGTGCCAGCAGCGTTGAAACAGGGGTGGGCACTGAAGCTTTCTTT. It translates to CASSVETGVGTEAFF. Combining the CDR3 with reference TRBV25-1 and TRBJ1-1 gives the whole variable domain EADIYQTPRYLVIGTGKKITLECSQTMGHDKMYWYQQDPGMELHLIHYSYGVNSTEKGDLSSESTVSRIRTEHFPLTLESARPSHTSQYLCASSVETGVGTEAFFGQGTRLTVV.